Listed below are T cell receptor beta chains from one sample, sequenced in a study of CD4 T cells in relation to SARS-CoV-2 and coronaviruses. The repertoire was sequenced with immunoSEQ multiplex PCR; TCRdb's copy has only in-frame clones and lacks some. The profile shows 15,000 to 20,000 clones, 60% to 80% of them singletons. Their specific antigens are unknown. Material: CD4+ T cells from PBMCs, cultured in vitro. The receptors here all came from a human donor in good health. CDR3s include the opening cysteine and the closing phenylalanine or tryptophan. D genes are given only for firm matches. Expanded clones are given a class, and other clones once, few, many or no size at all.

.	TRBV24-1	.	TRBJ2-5	CATSDFAGVFGETQYF	TGTGCCACCAGTGATTTCGCAGGGGTTTTCGGCGAGACCCAGTACTTC
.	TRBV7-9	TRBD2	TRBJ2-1	CASSARGNSYNEQFF	TGTGCCAGCAGCGCGCGGGGGAACTCCTACAATGAGCAGTTCTTC
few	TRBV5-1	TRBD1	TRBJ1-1	CASRDRVGTEAFF	TGCGCCAGCAGGGACAGGGTGGGCACTGAAGCTTTCTTT
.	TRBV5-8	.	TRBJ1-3	CASSLEGQSAPSGNTIYF	TGTGCCAGCAGCTTGGAAGGACAGTCGGCTCCCTCTGGAAACACCATATATTTT
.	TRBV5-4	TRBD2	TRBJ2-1	CASSLEGGANNEQFF	TGTGCCAGCAGCTTGGAGGGAGGGGCCAACAATGAGCAGTTCTTC
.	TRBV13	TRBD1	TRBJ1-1	CASSLGRDRGYGAFF	TGTGCCAGCAGCTTAGGCCGGGACAGGGGGTACGGAGCTTTCTTT
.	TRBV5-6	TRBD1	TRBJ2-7	CASRGRDRGYEQYF	TGTGCCAGCAGAGGCCGGGACAGGGGATACGAGCAGTACTTC
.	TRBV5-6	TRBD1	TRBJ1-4	CASSSDRTVLSEKLFF	TGTGCCAGCAGCTCGGACAGGACAGTCCTTTCCGAAAAACTGTTTTTT
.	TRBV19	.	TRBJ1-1	CASSIGWGAEAFF	TGTGCCAGTAGTATTGGGTGGGGCGCTGAAGCTTTCTTT
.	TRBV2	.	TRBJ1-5	CASSEGQVNQPQHF	TGTGCCAGCAGTGAAGGGCAGGTAAATCAGCCCCAGCATTTT
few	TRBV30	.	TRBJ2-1	CACVRVTSYNEQFF	TGTGCCTGCGTCCGGGTAACCTCCTACAATGAGCAGTTCTTC
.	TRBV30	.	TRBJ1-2	CACLQKDGGSGGYTF	TGTGCCTGTTTACAAAAGGACGGTGGGTCAGGGGGCTACACCTTC
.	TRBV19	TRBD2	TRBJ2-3	CASSVSGRATDTQYF	TGTGCCAGTAGCGTTAGCGGGAGGGCCACAGATACGCAGTATTTT
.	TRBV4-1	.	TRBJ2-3	CASSPWGGTNTDTQYF	TGCGCCAGCAGCCCTTGGGGCGGGACGAACACAGATACGCAGTATTTT
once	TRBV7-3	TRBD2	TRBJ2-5	CASSLGTTLRETQYF	TGTGCCAGCAGCTTAGGGACTACACTTAGGGAGACCCAGTACTTC
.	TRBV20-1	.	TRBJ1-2	CSASFLSGYTF	TGCAGTGCTAGTTTCCTGAGTGGCTACACCTTC
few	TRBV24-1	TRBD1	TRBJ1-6	CATSDSQGPNSPLHF	TGTGCCACCAGTGATTCACAGGGGCCTAATTCACCCCTCCACTTT
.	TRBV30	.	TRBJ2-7	CASRVSYEQYF	TGTGCCTCAAGGGTTTCCTACGAGCAGTACTTC
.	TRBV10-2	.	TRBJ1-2	CASRGDWTETNYGYTF	TGCGCCAGCAGGGGAGACTGGACAGAAACTAACTATGGCTACACCTTC
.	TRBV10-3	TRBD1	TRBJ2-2	CAISAGTVTGELFF	TGTGCCATCAGTGCGGGGACAGTCACCGGGGAGCTGTTTTTT
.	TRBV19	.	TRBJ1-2	CASSISSFNYGYTF	TGTGCCAGTAGTATTTCCAGTTTTAACTATGGCTACACCTTC
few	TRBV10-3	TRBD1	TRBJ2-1	CATSTGHSSYNEQFF	TGTGCCACCTCGACAGGGCATTCCTCCTACAATGAGCAGTTCTTC
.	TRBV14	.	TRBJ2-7	CASSQDFGSESYEQYF	TGTGCCAGCAGCCAAGACTTTGGAAGTGAGTCCTACGAGCAGTACTTC
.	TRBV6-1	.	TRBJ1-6	CASSEAFGNTPLHF	TGTGCCAGCAGTGAAGCTTTTGGGAATACACCCCTCCACTTT
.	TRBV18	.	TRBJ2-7	CASSPGGGSTYEQYF	TGTGCCAGCTCCCCCGGTGGAGGGTCGACCTACGAGCAGTACTTC
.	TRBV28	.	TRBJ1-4	CASSLGQSVGNEKLFF	TGTGCCAGCAGTTTGGGGCAGTCCGTGGGTAATGAAAAACTGTTTTTT
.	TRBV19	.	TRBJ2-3	CASRNPGAAFETQYF	TGTGCCAGTAGAAATCCGGGAGCTGCATTCGAAACGCAGTATTTT
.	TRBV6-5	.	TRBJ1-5	CASSSVGQGSNQPQHF	TGTGCCAGCAGTTCCGTTGGCCAAGGTAGCAATCAGCCCCAGCATTTT
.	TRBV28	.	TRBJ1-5	CASSFQGPNQPQHF	TGTGCCAGCAGTTTTCAGGGGCCCAATCAGCCCCAGCATTTT
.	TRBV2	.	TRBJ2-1	CASNHRTNNEQFF	TGTGCCAGCAATCATCGGACTAACAATGAGCAGTTCTTC
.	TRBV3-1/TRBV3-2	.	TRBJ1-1	CASSQAGTNTEAFF	TGTGCCAGCAGCCAAGCCGGGACGAACACTGAAGCTTTCTTT
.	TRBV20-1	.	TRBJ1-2	CSASYIYGYTF	TGCAGTGCTAGTTACATCTATGGCTACACCTTC
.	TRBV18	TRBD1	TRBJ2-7	CASSPGTVRPYEQYF	TGTGCCAGCTCACCAGGGACAGTGAGGCCCTACGAGCAGTACTTC
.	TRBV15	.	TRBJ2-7	CATSRELYEQYF	TGTGCCACCAGCAGAGAACTCTACGAGCAGTACTTC
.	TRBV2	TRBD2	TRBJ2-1	CASRTSGSYNEQFF	TGTGCCAGCAGGACTAGCGGATCCTACAATGAGCAGTTCTTC
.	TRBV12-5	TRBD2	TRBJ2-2	CASGFQRDQLYTGELFF	TGTGCTAGTGGTTTTCAGCGGGACCAATTATACACCGGGGAGCTGTTTTTT
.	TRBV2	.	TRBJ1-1	CASRATGTATEAFF	TGTGCCAGCAGAGCCACAGGGACGGCCACTGAAGCTTTCTTT
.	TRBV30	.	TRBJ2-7	CAWSPQLGSYEQYF	TGTGCCTGGAGTCCTCAACTAGGATCCTACGAGCAGTACTTC
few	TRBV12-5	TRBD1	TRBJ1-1	CASGQGQGTNTEAFF	TGTGCTAGTGGTCAAGGACAGGGAACGAACACTGAAGCTTTCTTT
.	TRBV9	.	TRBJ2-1	CASSVYSYNEQFF	TGTGCCAGCAGCGTCTACTCCTACAATGAGCAGTTCTTC